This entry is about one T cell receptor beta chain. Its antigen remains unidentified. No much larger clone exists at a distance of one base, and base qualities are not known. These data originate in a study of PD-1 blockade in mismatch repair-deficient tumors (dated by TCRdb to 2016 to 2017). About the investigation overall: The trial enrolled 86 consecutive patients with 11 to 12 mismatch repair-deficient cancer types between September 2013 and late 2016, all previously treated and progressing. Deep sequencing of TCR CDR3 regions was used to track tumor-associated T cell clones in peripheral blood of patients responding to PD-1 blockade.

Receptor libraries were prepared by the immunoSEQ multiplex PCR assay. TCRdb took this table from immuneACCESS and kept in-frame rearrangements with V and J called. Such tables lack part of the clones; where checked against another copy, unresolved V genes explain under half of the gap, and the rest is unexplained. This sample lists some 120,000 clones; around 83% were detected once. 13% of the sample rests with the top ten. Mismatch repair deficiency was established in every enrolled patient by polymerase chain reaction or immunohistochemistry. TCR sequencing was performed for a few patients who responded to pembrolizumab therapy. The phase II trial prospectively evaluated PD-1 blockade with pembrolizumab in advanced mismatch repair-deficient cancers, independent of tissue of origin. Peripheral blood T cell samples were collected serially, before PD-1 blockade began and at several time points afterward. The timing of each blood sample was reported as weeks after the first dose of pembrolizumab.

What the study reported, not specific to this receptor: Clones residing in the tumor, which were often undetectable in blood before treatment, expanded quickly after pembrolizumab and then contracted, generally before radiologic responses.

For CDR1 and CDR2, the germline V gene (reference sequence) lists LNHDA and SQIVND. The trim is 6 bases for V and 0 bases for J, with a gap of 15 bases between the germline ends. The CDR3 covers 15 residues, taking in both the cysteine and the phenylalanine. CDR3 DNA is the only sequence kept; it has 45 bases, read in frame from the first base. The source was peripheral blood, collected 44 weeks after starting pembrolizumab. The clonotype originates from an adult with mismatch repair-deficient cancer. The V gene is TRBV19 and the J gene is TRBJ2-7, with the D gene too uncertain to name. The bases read TGTGCCAGTAGGCAGGCTACCTACAGCTCCTACGAGCAGTACTTC. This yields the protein CASRQATYSSYEQYF.